Listed below are T cell receptor beta chains from one sample, sequenced in a study of human T cells and chemical hapten exposure. TCRdb re-analysed the RACE reads in MiXCR, keeping a single row per CDR3 protein. The sample records roughly 96,000 distinct CDR3 sequences, 7.5% to 10% being singletons. Sequenced here: whole blood, sampled in connection with sensitization to the hapten diphenylcyclopropenone (DPC). The receptors were gathered from a woman aged 40-49 years with alopecia areata. Some clones in this sample may be carry-over from other donors' samples. Each CDR3 is given with its conserved first and last residue. The D gene is left open where the match is weak. Not every row has a clone size; where given, it reads once, few, many or a size class.

V	D	size	J	DNA	CDR3
TRBV28	TRBD2	many	TRBJ2-7	TGTGCCAGCAGTTTAGAGCGGGCTAGCGGGACCTCCGAGCAGTACTTC	CASSLERASGTSEQYF
TRBV6-6	TRBD1	.	TRBJ2-7	TGTGCCAGCAAACCGGGACAGAGGTACGAGCAGTACTTC	CASKPGQRYEQYF
TRBV6-1	.	.	TRBJ1-5	TGTGCCAGCAGTGCCGGGGTTAGCAATCAGCCCCAGCATTTT	CASSAGVSNQPQHF
TRBV3-1	.	many	TRBJ2-2	TGTGCCAGCAGCCTCTGGCCGAAGGAGCTGTTTTTT	CASSLWPKELFF
TRBV29-1	.	.	TRBJ2-3	TGCAGCGTTGAGGGTGCGGGAACAGGAGATACGCAGTATTTT	CSVEGAGTGDTQYF
TRBV7-8	.	few	TRBJ2-5	TGTGCCAGCAGCTTAGCATCTCGGGGGGAGACCCAGTACTTC	CASSLASRGETQYF
TRBV27	.	few	TRBJ1-2	TGTGCCAGCAGAACGGTTGCAGGGCAGAACTATGGCTACACCTTC	CASRTVAGQNYGYTF
TRBV9	.	many	TRBJ2-7	TGTGCCAGCAGCCCACCCGGGGTGACTACTTCCTACGAGCAGTACTTC	CASSPPGVTTSYEQYF
TRBV6-2/TRBV6-3	TRBD1	many	TRBJ2-5	TGTGCCAGCAGTTCTACAGGGGGAGAGACCCAGTACTTC	CASSSTGGETQYF
TRBV20-1	.	many	TRBJ2-5	TGCAGTGCTAGCCCCGGGGGCCAGTACTTC	CSASPGGQYF
TRBV19	.	many	TRBJ1-2	TGTGCCAGTAGTTCCCGGGACATCCTTGGCTACACCTTC	CASSSRDILGYTF
TRBV20-1	.	.	TRBJ2-5	TGCAGTAGACTACGGGCGGAGACCCAGTACTTC	CSRLRAETQYF
TRBV3-1	.	few	TRBJ1-4	TGTGCCAGCAGCCACGCGAGGACGGCAGGGGATGAAAAACTGTTTTTT	CASSHARTAGDEKLFF
TRBV9	.	many	TRBJ2-3	TGTGCCAGCCGGGGAGTGCGCACAGATACGCAGTATTTT	CASRGVRTDTQYF
TRBV5-1	.	few	TRBJ1-4	TGCGCCAGCAGCTTCGGGACAAGTAATGAAAAACTGTTTTTT	CASSFGTSNEKLFF
TRBV12-3/TRBV12-4	TRBD2	.	TRBJ2-7	TGTGCCAGCAGGCGGACTAGCGGCTACGAGCAGTACTTC	CASRRTSGYEQYF
TRBV29-1	.	.	TRBJ1-1	TGCAGCGTTGACAGGGCGGACACTGAAGCTTTCTTT	CSVDRADTEAFF
TRBV20-1	.	medium-sized	TRBJ1-1	TGCAGTGCTAGATCAACAGGCCACACTGAAGCTTTCTTT	CSARSTGHTEAFF
TRBV5-1	TRBD1	.	TRBJ1-4	TGCGCCAGCAGCGTGGGACAGGCTAATGAAAAACTGTTTTTT	CASSVGQANEKLFF
TRBV5-6	TRBD2	many	TRBJ2-7	TGTGCCAGCAGCTTGGTTGCTAGCGGGGCCTACGAGCAGTACTTC	CASSLVASGAYEQYF
TRBV3-1	.	few	TRBJ1-1	TGTGCCAGCAGCCAGCCAGGGCGAGCTTTCTTT	CASSQPGRAFF
TRBV7-9	.	many	TRBJ1-1	TGTGCCAGTCAAAACAGGGCCTTGAACACTGAAGCTTTCTTT	CASQNRALNTEAFF
TRBV30	.	few	TRBJ2-5	TGTGCCTGGAGTGGTACTGTGGAGACCCAGTACTTC	CAWSGTVETQYF
TRBV12-3/TRBV12-4	TRBD2	.	TRBJ2-7	TGTGCCAGCAGTTTAGACCCGGGACTAGCGGCCCCGGACCCATCCTACGAGCAGTACTTC	CASSLDPGLAAPDPSYEQYF
TRBV18	.	many	TRBJ1-2	TGTGCCAGCTCACCACCGGAGACTCCCGATGCCGGCTACACCTTC	CASSPPETPDAGYTF
TRBV7-2	.	.	TRBJ2-1	TGTGCCAGCAGCTTCCCGAGCTCCTACAATGAGCAGTTCTTC	CASSFPSSYNEQFF
TRBV7-6	.	many	TRBJ2-7	TGTGCCAGCAGCTTAGTATTAGGAGGGAACGAGCAGTACTTC	CASSLVLGGNEQYF
TRBV18	TRBD2	many	TRBJ2-1	TGTGCCAGCTCACCACGCGCAGCGGGAGTGAATGAGCAGTTCTTC	CASSPRAAGVNEQFF
TRBV29-1	TRBD1	.	TRBJ1-2	TGCAGCGTTGAAGGGGGGGACAGGCCCGACTATGGCTACACCTTC	CSVEGGDRPDYGYTF
TRBV29-1	.	many	TRBJ2-5	TGCAGCGTTGTCGTCCTTTCGGAGACCCAGTACTTC	CSVVVLSETQYF
TRBV5-5	.	few	TRBJ2-2	TGTGCCAGCAGTTTTCTTCGGTTTGACCGGCTGTTTTTT	CASSFLRFDRLFF
TRBV9	TRBD2	many	TRBJ2-5	TGTGCCAGCAGCGTAGAGTCTAGCGGGAGTTCAGAGACCCAGTACTTC	CASSVESSGSSETQYF
TRBV7-2	TRBD1	many	TRBJ2-7	TGTGCCAGCAGCGGGAGGACAGGGGACTACGAGCAGTACTTC	CASSGRTGDYEQYF
TRBV7-2	TRBD2	.	TRBJ2-1	TGTGCCAGCAGCTTACAGCTAGCGGGAAGTCTCAATGAGCAGTTCTTC	CASSLQLAGSLNEQFF
TRBV7-2	TRBD1	.	TRBJ2-3	TGTGCCAGCAGCCTAGGACAGGGGCTCTCCGTCACAGATACGCAGTATTTT	CASSLGQGLSVTDTQYF
TRBV28	TRBD1	.	TRBJ2-3	TGTGCCAGCAGTCTGGGGACAGGGTATACAGATACGCAGTATTTT	CASSLGTGYTDTQYF
TRBV11-2	.	many	TRBJ2-3	TGTGCCAGCAGCTTAGATCCCAATACGCAGTATTTT	CASSLDPNTQYF